The clone carrying this TCR beta chain was found a few times. Its cognate antigen is unknown. Per the germline V gene, CDR1 is LNHDA and CDR2 is SQIVND (reference sequence). The ends were cut back, 4 bases at V and 2 bases at J, with 18 bases in the middle. The CDR3 totals 17 residues. Sample time point: blood 2 weeks post-SBRT. The treatment was: 15 Gy SBRT to primary tumor, nephrectomy 4 weeks later. Serial blood draws occurred at baseline and 2 and 4 weeks post-SBRT. This renal cell carcinoma was of the clear cell type. The source of the sample is a study of radiation and T cells in renal cell carcinoma. Study summary: Nephrectomy followed 15 Gy stereotactic body radiation by 4 weeks. Regarding the study as a whole: From baseline, blood top tumor clonotypes peaked at 2 weeks post-radiation.

TCRdb keeps only in-frame clones here, not all; method: immunoSEQ multiplex PCR. The profile shows roughly 150,000 clones, around 90% of them singletons. The TCR comes from a woman aged 45-59 years with renal cell carcinoma. The chain joins TRBV19 to TRBJ1-3; a possible D gene is TRBD1 (5 bases). The sample was blood, taken from a patient whose treatment included radiotherapy and nephrectomy. CDR3 nucleotides: TGTGCCAGTAGTACGCCCCACCGGGGGGGACCTGGAAACACCATATATTTT. It yields the protein CASSTPHRGGPGNTIYF.